Below are 18 T cell receptor beta chains sequenced from a single sample in a study of cytomegalovirus exposure and HLA in healthy donors. Both 60 Vbeta primers and 13 Jbeta primers went into the PCR. Data came from immunoSEQ multiplex PCR; TCRdb stores just in-frame clones and leaves some out. This sample has 130,000 or so clones, with 70% to 80% found just once. Sequenced: PBMCs. These receptors all come from a man aged 45-65 years in good health and CMV-seronegative.

This sequence joins TRBV19 and TRBJ2-2; 9 nucleotides align to TRBD2. The ends lost 10 bases at V and 2 bases at J; junction bases unmatched: 5. The CDR3 runs 14 residues. Germline CDR1 and CDR2: LNHDA and SQIVND (reference sequence). The CDR3 coding sequence is TGTGCCACCCCTAGCGGGATAAACACCGGGGAGCTGTTTTTT. It codes for CATPSGINTGELFF.

J is TRBJ1-1 and V is TRBV18; maybe TRBD1 (6 bases). This CDR3 region has 17 residues. Germline V gene lookup returns CDR1 KGHSH and CDR2 LQKENI. The ends were cut back, 3 bases at V and 1 base at J, with 18 bases in the middle. The CDR3 DNA reads TGTGCCAGCTCACCGACGGGACAACTGTTTGAGAACACTGAAGCTTTCTTT. Protein product: CASSPTGQLFENTEAFF.

This chain links TRBV6-5 with TRBJ1-2, with 8 bases lining up with TRBD1. The CDR3 is made up of 13 amino acids. Germline CDR1 reads MNHEY; CDR2 reads SVGAGI. Trimming at V came to 5 bases and at J to 10 bases, leaving 9 bases not matched to a gene. The CDR3: CASSRTGIVDYTF. The CDR3 DNA is TGTGCCAGCAGTAGGACAGGGATTGTCGACTACACCTTC.

Regarding this clone: Other nucleotide sequences from this sample produce the same CDR3. The gene calls are TRBV19 and TRBJ1-5; 7 nucleotides align to TRBD1. Trimming removed 3 bases from V and 5 bases from J; junction bases left unmatched: 7. The CDR3 runs to 15 residues. Germline V gene sequence: CDR1 LNHDA, CDR2 SQIVND (reference sequence). In DNA form, the CDR3 reads TGTGCCAGTAGTATCGATCGACAGGGTGATCAGCCCCAGCATTTT. This gives the protein CASSIDRQGDQPQHF.

This chain links TRBV28 with TRBJ1-1; D is uncertain. The V end lost 9 bases, the J end lost 0 bases, and 14 bases lay between the germline ends. CDR3 length: 14 residues. CDR1 is MDHEN and CDR2 is SYDVKM in the germline V gene. The CDR3 sequence is CASVYSLVNTEAFF. The CDR3 DNA reads TGTGCCAGTGTATACAGCCTCGTGAACACTGAAGCTTTCTTT.

This chain connects TRBV29-1 to TRBJ2-5, with TRBD1 identical over 7 bases. The junction had 16 bases not matched to a gene; V was cut back by 5 bases and J by 7 bases. The germline CDR1 and CDR2 sequences are SQVTM and ANQGSEA. This CDR3 spans 15 amino acids. The CDR3 DNA follows: TGCAGCGTTACGACAGGGTCCCCATACGCGACGACCCAGTACTTC. This codes for CSVTTGSPYATTQYF.

This clone was recorded a few times. The genes are TRBV29-1 and TRBJ2-3, with TRBD1 matching 10 bases. In germline, CDR1 is SQVTM, CDR2 ANQGSEA. This CDR3 spans 23 amino acids. With V trimmed by 5 bases and J by 1 base, 30 bases remained unmatched. Here the CDR3 reads CSVHRQGARGLGLAASGTDTQYF. CDR3 DNA: TGCAGCGTTCATAGACAGGGGGCACGAGGTCTCGGGTTAGCGGCGTCGGGCACAGATACGCAGTATTTT.

The chain joins TRBV6-5 to TRBJ2-1; D is ambiguous. CDR1 is MNHEY, CDR2 SVGAGI, per germline. Deletions cut 2 bases from V and 0 bases from J, with 8 bases between. This CDR3 has 15 residues. In nucleotides, the CDR3 is TGTGCCAGCAGTTACGACTCGTCCTCCTACAATGAGCAGTTCTTC. Protein product: CASSYDSSSYNEQFF.

This clone came up many times. V gene TRBV6-4 combines with J gene TRBJ2-3; TRBD2 aligns across 11 bases. Germline CDR1 is MRHNA and CDR2 is SNTAGT. V shed 2 bases, J shed 0 bases, and the junction held 1 base outside the gene matches. There are 16 residues in the CDR3. The CDR3: CASSDVAGGSTDTQYF. The DNA for the CDR3 is TGTGCCAGCAGTGACGTAGCGGGAGGGAGCACAGATACGCAGTATTTT.

The chain has TRBV11-1 and TRBJ2-6; 10 bases line up with TRBD2. Germline CDR1 is SGHAT and CDR2 is FQDESV (reference sequence). CDR3 length equals 18 residues. After removal of 5 bases from V and 4 bases from J, the junction contained 11 bases not matched to a gene. CDR3 nucleotides: TGTGCCAGCAGCGCGAGCGGGAGGGGACGAAGGGGGGCCAACGTCCTGACTTTC. Its translation is CASSASGRGRRGANVLTF. Full variable domain (remainder filled in from reference TRBV11-1 and TRBJ2-6): EAEVAQSPRYKITEKSQAVAFWCDPISGHATLYWYRQILGQGPELLVQFQDESVVDDSQLPKDRFSAERLKGVDSTLKIQPAELGDSAMYLCASSASGRGRRGANVLTFGAGSRLTVL.

The chain combines TRBV9 with TRBJ2-1; TRBD1 matches 8 bases. CDR1 and CDR2 (germline): SGDLS, YYNGEE. The V gene end was trimmed by 3 bases and the J gene end by 6 bases; junction bases not matched to a gene: 5. This CDR3 comprises 14 residues. CDR3 sequence (DNA): TGTGCCAGCAGCGCAAATACAGGGGGCAATGAGCAGTTCTTC. Residues: CASSANTGGNEQFF.

The chain uses TRBV10-3 and TRBJ1-2; 7 bases are shared with TRBD1. CDR3 size: 13 residues. The V gene's germline CDR1 is ENHRY and CDR2 SYGVKD. The ends lost 8 bases at V and 2 bases at J; junction bases unmatched: 5. The CDR3 DNA reads TGTGCCATCGGGGACAGACAGAACTATGGCTACACCTTC. Translating gives CAIGDRQNYGYTF.

V is TRBV19 and J is TRBJ1-5; D might be TRBD1 (6 bases). Per germline, CDR1 LNHDA and CDR2 SQIVND (reference sequence). CDR3 length equals 12 residues. V was clipped by 5 bases and J by 11 bases, with 13 bases between them. The CDR3 nucleotides read TGTGCCAGTAGTGCGGCAGGGGCGACCCAGCATTTT. Its protein is CASSAAGATQHF.

V is TRBV4-3 and J is TRBJ2-7; TRBD2 agrees at 9 bases. V gave up 4 bases and J gave up 2 bases; unmatched junction bases: 6. The CDR3 covers 15 residues. Germline-derived CDR1 and CDR2 are LGHNA and YSLEER. The CDR3 here is CASSPAAGGTYEQYF. The CDR3 nucleotides read TGCGCCAGCAGCCCGGCGGCGGGAGGGACCTACGAGCAGTACTTC.

V and J are TRBV6-1 and TRBJ2-7; 11 bases are a match to TRBD1. The CDR3 extends over 13 amino acids. Losses at the gene ends were 6 bases for V and 5 bases for J; bases not matched to a gene: 3. Germline assignment: CDR1 MNHNS and CDR2 SASEGT. The CDR3 is CASSRTGGDEQYF. The CDR3 DNA is TGTGCCAGCAGCCGGACAGGGGGCGACGAGCAGTACTTC.

V is TRBV29-1 and J is TRBJ2-7, with 10 positions matching TRBD2. The length of the CDR3 is 16 residues. The ends lost 6 bases at V and 5 bases at J; junction bases unmatched: 16. Germline loops: CDR1 SQVTM, CDR2 ANQGSEA. CDR3: CSVAGLAERLWNEQYF. The CDR3 DNA reads as TGCAGCGTGGCCGGACTAGCGGAAAGACTGTGGAACGAGCAGTACTTC.

V is TRBV18 and J is TRBJ2-1, with a tentative D call TRBD2 (6 bases). Between the trimmed V and J ends, which lost 3 bases and 9 bases, there was a span of 12 bases. CDR1 is KGHSH, CDR2 LQKENI, per germline. This CDR3 region has 13 residues. The CDR3, as DNA: TGTGCCAGCTCACCTTCTCAGCGGGTTGAGCAGTTCTTC. Translation: CASSPSQRVEQFF.

This clone has only a few counts. The V call is TRBV9, the J call TRBJ1-2; TRBD1 might be the D (5 bases). Germline loops: CDR1 SGDLS, CDR2 YYNGEE. V was clipped by 3 bases and J by 5 bases, with 8 bases between them. The CDR3 loop spans 12 amino acids. CDR3 sequence: CASSATDYGYTF. CDR3 coding DNA: TGTGCCAGCAGCGCGACAGATTATGGCTACACCTTC.